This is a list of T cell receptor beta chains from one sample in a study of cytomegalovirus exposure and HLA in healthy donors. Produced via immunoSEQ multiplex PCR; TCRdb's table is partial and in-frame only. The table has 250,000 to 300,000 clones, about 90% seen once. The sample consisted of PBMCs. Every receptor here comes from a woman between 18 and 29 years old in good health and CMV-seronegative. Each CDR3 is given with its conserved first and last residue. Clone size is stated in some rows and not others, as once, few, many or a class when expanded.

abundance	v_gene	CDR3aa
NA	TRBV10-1	CASSRGYNEQFF
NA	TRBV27	CASSLLGRTATGELFF
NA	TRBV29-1	CSVEWSDSFTDTQYF
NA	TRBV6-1	CAGRDRGLKTDTQYF
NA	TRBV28	CASSFGKPRWKLFF
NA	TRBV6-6	CASSPQRGGSNEQFF
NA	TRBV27	CASSPSDRGLGYTF
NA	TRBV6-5	CASSYAGSKELFF
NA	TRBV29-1	CSVLSSPGANVLTF
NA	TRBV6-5	CASSADSYSNQPQHF
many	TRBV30	CAWSYTGWTEAFF
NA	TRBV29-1	CSVSREGGETQYF
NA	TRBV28	CASSSSWSRRETQYF
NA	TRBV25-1	CASSARRESYEQYF
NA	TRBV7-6	CASSSQEAQSLHF
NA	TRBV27	CASSDIAGGLRTQYF
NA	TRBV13	CASSLDSLEMNTEAFF
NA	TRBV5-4	CASSSTGAPGYTF
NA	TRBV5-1	CASSLAPGQGGRQETQYF
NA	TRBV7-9	CASSKAASGFTDTQYF
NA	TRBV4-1	CASSQEPLAGPNQPQHF
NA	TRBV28	CASSFRGAGNEQFF
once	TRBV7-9	CASSQDRGRGSPLHF
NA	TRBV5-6	CASSLVPGQVTSYEQYF
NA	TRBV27	CASSSGTQGWGNYGYTF
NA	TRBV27	CASSLLGHNNEQFF
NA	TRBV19	CASSIGTGNQPQHF